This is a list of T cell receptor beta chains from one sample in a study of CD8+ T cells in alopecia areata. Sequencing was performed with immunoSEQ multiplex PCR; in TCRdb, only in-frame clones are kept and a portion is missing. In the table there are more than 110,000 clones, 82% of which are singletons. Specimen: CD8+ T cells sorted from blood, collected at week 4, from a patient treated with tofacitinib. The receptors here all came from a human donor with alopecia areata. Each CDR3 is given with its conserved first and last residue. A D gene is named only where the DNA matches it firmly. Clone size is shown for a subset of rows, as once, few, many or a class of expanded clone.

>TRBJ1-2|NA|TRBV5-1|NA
CASSSGTADYTF
TGCGCCAGCAGCTCTGGGACGGCCGACTACACCTTC
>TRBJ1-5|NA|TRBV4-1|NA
CASSLAGTVGNQPQHF
TGCGCCAGCAGTCTTGCCGGGACCGTCGGCAATCAGCCCCAGCATTTT
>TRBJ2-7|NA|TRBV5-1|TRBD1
CASSLGTGPYEQYF
TGCGCCAGCAGCTTGGGGACAGGGCCCTACGAGCAGTACTTC
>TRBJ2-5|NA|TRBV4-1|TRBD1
CASSQVGTGEGTQYF
TGCGCCAGCAGCCAAGTGGGGACAGGGGAAGGGACCCAGTACTTC
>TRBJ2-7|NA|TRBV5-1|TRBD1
CASSPADDRGDYEQYF
TGCGCCAGCAGCCCGGCCGACGACAGGGGCGACTACGAGCAGTACTTC
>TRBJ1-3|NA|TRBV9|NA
CASSVGSSGNTIYF
TGTGCCAGCAGCGTCGGGAGCTCTGGAAACACCATATATTTT
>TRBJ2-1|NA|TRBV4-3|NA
CASSQDTAGPLYNEQFF
TGCGCCAGCAGCCAAGATACGGCGGGTCCTCTCTACAATGAGCAGTTCTTC
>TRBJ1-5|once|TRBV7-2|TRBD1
CASSFRGQGNQPQHF
TGTGCCAGCAGCTTCAGGGGGCAAGGCAATCAGCCCCAGCATTTT
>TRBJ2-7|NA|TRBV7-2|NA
CASSWTSTYEQYF
TGTGCCAGCAGCTGGACGTCGACCTACGAGCAGTACTTC
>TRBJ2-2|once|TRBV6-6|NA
CASSSPGDTNTGELFF
TGTGCCAGCAGTTCCCCGGGGGACACCAACACCGGGGAGCTGTTTTTT
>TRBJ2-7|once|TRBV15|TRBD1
CATSRGTGGPYEQYF
TGTGCCACCAGCAGAGGAACAGGGGGTCCCTACGAGCAGTACTTC
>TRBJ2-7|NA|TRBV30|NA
CAWSQNYEQYF
TGTGCCTGGAGCCAAAACTACGAGCAGTACTTC
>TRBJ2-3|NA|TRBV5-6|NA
CASSSLSGSGRITDTQYF
TGTGCCAGCAGCTCGCTTTCGGGTAGCGGACGAATCACAGATACGCAGTATTTT
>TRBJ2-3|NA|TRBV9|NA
CASSVESMRDTDTQYF
TGTGCCAGCAGCGTAGAGAGTATGCGGGACACAGATACGCAGTATTTT
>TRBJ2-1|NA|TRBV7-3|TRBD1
CASSLGQGVNEQFF
TGTGCCAGCAGCCTCGGACAGGGGGTGAATGAGCAGTTCTTC
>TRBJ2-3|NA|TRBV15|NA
CATSRDLSGATDTQYF
TGTGCCACCAGCAGAGATTTATCGGGGGCTACAGATACGCAGTATTTT
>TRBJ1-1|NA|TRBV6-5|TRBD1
CASSYSYRGPTEAFF
TGTGCCAGCAGTTACTCGTACAGGGGGCCCACTGAAGCTTTCTTT
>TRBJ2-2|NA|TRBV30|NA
CAWSPLRVTGELFF
TGTGCCTGGAGTCCGCTAAGGGTAACCGGGGAGCTGTTTTTT
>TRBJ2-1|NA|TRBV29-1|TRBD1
CSVRPGTGFSYNEQFF
TGCAGCGTTAGACCCGGGACAGGGTTCTCCTACAATGAGCAGTTCTTC
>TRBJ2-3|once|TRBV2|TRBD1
CASPGSGTGALMAQYF
TGTGCCAGCCCAGGGAGCGGGACAGGGGCTTTGATGGCGCAGTATTTT
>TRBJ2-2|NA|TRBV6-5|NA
CASSLGVYGELFF
TGTGCCAGCAGCCTCGGAGTATACGGGGAGCTGTTTTTT
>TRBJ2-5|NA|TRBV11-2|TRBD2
CASSLAGGYQETQYF
TGTGCCAGCAGTTTAGCGGGGGGGTACCAAGAGACCCAGTACTTC
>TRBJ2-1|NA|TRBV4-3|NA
CASSQEVTDNEQFF
TGCGCCAGCAGCCAAGAGGTGACGGACAATGAGCAGTTCTTC
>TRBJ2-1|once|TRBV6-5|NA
CASSYVGSYNEQFF
TGTGCCAGCAGTTATGTAGGTTCCTACAATGAGCAGTTCTTC
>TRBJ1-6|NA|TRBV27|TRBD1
CASSGQGNSPLHF
TGTGCCAGCAGTGGACAGGGGAATTCACCCCTCCACTTT
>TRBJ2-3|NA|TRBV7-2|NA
CASSLVKDGTDTQYF
TGTGCCAGCAGCTTAGTGAAAGATGGCACAGATACGCAGTATTTT
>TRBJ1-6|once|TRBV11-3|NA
CATRESSYNSPLHF
TGTGCCACTCGGGAGAGCTCCTATAATTCACCCCTCCACTTT
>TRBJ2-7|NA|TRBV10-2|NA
CATQGLNAYEQYF
TGCGCCACCCAGGGGCTCAATGCCTACGAGCAGTACTTC
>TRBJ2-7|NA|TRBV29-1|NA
CSVEDAEYEQYF
TGCAGCGTTGAAGACGCCGAGTACGAGCAGTACTTC
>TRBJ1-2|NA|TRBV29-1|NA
CSGLTGNGYTF
TGCAGCGGCCTCACAGGGAATGGCTACACCTTC
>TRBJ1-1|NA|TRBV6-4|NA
CASSVSGGTEAFF
TGTGCCAGCAGTGTCTCAGGTGGCACTGAAGCTTTCTTT
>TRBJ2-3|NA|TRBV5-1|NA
CASSLGRSSTDTQYF
TGCGCCAGCAGCTTGGGGCGGTCTAGCACAGATACGCAGTATTTT
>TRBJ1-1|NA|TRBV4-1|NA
CASSQDSWTSTNTEAFF
TGCGCCAGCAGCCAAGATAGTTGGACATCCACGAACACTGAAGCTTTCTTT
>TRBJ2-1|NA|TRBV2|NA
CASSEAVYNEQFF
TGTGCCAGCAGTGAAGCAGTCTACAATGAGCAGTTCTTC
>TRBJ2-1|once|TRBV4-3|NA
CASSQGGGGYNEQFF
TGCGCCAGCAGCCAAGGGGGGGGCGGCTACAATGAGCAGTTCTTC
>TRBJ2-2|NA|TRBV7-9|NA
CASRPGTGELFF
TGTGCCAGCCGTCCGGGCACCGGGGAGCTGTTTTTT
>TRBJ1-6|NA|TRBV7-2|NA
CASRNSGTQLSPLHF
TGTGCCAGCAGGAACTCCGGGACGCAACTGTCACCCCTCCACTTT
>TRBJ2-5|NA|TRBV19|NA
CASSSFGVRTQYF
TGTGCCAGTAGTTCATTTGGGGTTCGGACCCAGTACTTC
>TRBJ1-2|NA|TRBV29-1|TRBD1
CSARTGYGYTF
TGCAGCGCACGGACAGGCTATGGCTACACCTTC
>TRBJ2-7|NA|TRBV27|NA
CASSRGSSYEQYF
TGTGCCAGCAGTCGGGGGAGCTCCTACGAGCAGTACTTC
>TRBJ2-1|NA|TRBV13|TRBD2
CASSPGLGSYNEQFF
TGTGCCAGCAGCCCGGGACTAGGCTCCTACAATGAGCAGTTCTTC
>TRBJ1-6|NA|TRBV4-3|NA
CASSQSGDSPLHF
TGCGCCAGCAGCCAATCAGGGGATTCACCCCTCCACTTT
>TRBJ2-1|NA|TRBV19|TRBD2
CASSGRRGALSSYNEQFF
TGTGCCAGCTCAGGGCGGCGGGGGGCCCTGAGCTCCTACAATGAGCAGTTCTTC
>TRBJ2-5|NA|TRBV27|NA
CASSSLRDTLETQYF
TGTGCCAGCAGTTCCCTCCGGGACACCCTAGAGACCCAGTACTTC
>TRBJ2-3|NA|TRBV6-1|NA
CAISPLYATDTQYF
TGTGCCATCTCCCCGCTCTATGCCACAGATACGCAGTATTTT
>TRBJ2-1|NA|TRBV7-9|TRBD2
CASSPTSTYDEQFF
TGTGCCAGCAGCCCGACTAGCACGTACGATGAGCAGTTCTTC
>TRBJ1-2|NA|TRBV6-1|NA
CASGIQGTYGYTF
TGTGCCAGTGGCATACAGGGAACCTATGGCTACACCTTC
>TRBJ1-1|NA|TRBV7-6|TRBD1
CASSLPGGGPMNTEAFF
TGTGCCAGCAGCCTCCCAGGGGGCGGCCCCATGAACACTGAAGCTTTCTTT
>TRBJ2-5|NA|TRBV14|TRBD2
CASSQFVASGGNVETQYF
TGTGCCAGCAGCCAATTCGTCGCTAGCGGGGGGAACGTGGAGACCCAGTACTTC
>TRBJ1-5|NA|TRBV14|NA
CASSHGNQPQHF
TGTGCCAGCAGCCATGGCAATCAGCCCCAGCATTTT
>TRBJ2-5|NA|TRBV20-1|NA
CSARDGETQYF
TGCAGTGCTAGAGATGGAGAGACCCAGTACTTC
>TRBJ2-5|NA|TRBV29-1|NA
CSVEDRWGQETQYF
TGCAGCGTTGAAGATCGTTGGGGTCAAGAGACCCAGTACTTC